The clone carrying this TCR beta chain was picked up many times. Its antigen is unidentified. This sample is part of a study of early T cells in non-severe SARS-CoV-2 infection. As for the study in general: Sequenced material consisted of bulk RNA (from unsorted whole blood), and chains were unpaired. General study results and limits: The study's VDJdb matching favored anti-spike CD8 responses and missed private and CD4 specificities.

The TCR library protocol was used to attach unique molecular identifiers. These identifiers were attached to individual cDNA molecules. TCRdb independently ran MiXCR on the 5' RACE reads; one entry per CDR3 protein. The sample has 40,000 or so distinct CDR3 sequences, 11% seen once. Germline assignment: CDR1 LGHNA and CDR2 YNFKEQ. J was trimmed by 2 bases and V by 1 base; bases with no gene match: 5. This CDR3 has 15 amino acids. The sample was whole blood. The chain carries TRBV4-2 and TRBJ2-7; 7 positions match TRBD2. The receptor was isolated from an adult who was a healthcare worker with PCR-confirmed SARS-CoV-2 infection or an uninfected control (not recorded which). CDR3 nucleotides: TGTGCCAGCAGCCAAGTGTCTAGCGGCGCCTACGAGCAGTACTTC. Amino acid sequence: CASSQVSSGAYEQYF.